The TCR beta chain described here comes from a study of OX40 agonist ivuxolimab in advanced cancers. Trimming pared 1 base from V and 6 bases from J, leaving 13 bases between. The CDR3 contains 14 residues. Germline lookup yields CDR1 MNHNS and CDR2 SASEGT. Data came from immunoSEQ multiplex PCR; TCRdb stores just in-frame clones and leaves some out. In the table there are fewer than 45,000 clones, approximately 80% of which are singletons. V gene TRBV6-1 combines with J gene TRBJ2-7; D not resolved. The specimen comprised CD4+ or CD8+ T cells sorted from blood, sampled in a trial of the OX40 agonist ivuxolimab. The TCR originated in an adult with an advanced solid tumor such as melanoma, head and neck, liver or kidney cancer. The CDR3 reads CASSEDRAAVEQYF. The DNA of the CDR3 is TGTGCCAGCAGTGAAGATAGGGCGGCGGTCGAGCAGTACTTC.